The 21 T cell receptor beta chains below come from one sample, sequenced in a study of blood T cell repertoires in COVID-19. Assay: immunoSEQ multiplex PCR; the TCRdb copy retains only in-frame clones and omits some. The sample yields approximately 450,000 clones, 75% to 90% seen once. The specimen sequenced was PBMCs or T cells enriched from blood (not recorded which). All receptors come from a man in his thirties or forties who had recovered from COVID-19.

This chain joins TRBV11-2 and TRBJ2-2; D gene unclear. The CDR3 has 15 amino acids. The germline V gene has CDR1 SGHAT and CDR2 FQNNGV. V lost 4 bases and J lost 7, with 16 bases in between. The CDR3 bases are TGTGCCAGCAGCTCACGTCCCGGTCAGGACGGGGAGCTGTTTTTT. This gives the protein CASSSRPGQDGELFF.

The chain combines TRBV20-1 with TRBJ1-2; TRBD1 might be the D (5 bases). The germline CDR1 and CDR2 sequences are DFQATT and SNEGSKA (reference sequence). V shed 3 bases and J shed 3 bases, with 8 bases lying between them. The CDR3 is 12 amino acids. The CDR3 spells CSASVTDYGYTF. The CDR3 DNA is TGCAGTGCTAGTGTGACAGACTATGGCTACACCTTC.

The gene calls are TRBV7-3 and TRBJ2-5, with TRBD2 matching over 12 bases. V shed 3 bases, J shed 4 bases, and the junction held 3 bases outside the gene matches. From germline, CDR1 is SGHTA and CDR2 FQGTGA. CDR3 length equals 15 residues. Here the CDR3 DNA reads TGTGCCAGCAGCTTGACTAGCGGGAGAGCAGAGACCCAGTACTTC. Translation gives CASSLTSGRAETQYF.

The V and J genes are TRBV18 and TRBJ1-5; no definite D call. The CDR3 totals 12 residues. In germline, CDR1 is KGHSH, CDR2 LQKENI. Trimming removed 3 bases from V and 7 bases from J, with 7 bases in between. The chain's CDR3 is CASSPAGQPQHF. The DNA of the CDR3 is TGTGCCAGCTCACCCGCGGGCCAGCCCCAGCATTTT.

The chain has TRBV11-2 and TRBJ1-4, with D possibly TRBD1 on 5 matching bases. V dropped 0 bases and J dropped 5 bases, with 7 bases sitting between them. CDR1 is SGHAT and CDR2 is FQNNGV in the germline V gene. CDR3 length: 14 residues. This CDR3 is CASSLDAGNEKLFF. The CDR3 DNA follows: TGTGCCAGCAGCTTAGATGCAGGGAATGAAAAACTGTTTTTT. The full variable domain, with the rest looked up from reference TRBV11-2 and TRBJ1-4, is EAGVAQSPRYKIIEKRQSVAFWCNPISGHATLYWYQQILGQGPKLLIQFQNNGVVDDSQLPKDRFSAERLKGVDSTLKIQPAKLEDSAVYLCASSLDAGNEKLFFGSGTQLSVL.

This rearrangement joins TRBV2 to TRBJ1-1, with TRBD1 identical over 8 bases. Germline CDR1 and CDR2: SNHLY and FYNNEI. The length of the CDR3 is 16 residues. Trimming removed 7 bases from V and 1 base from J; junction bases left unmatched: 11. The CDR3 spells CASTWMSGTGNTEAFF. CDR3 DNA sequence: TGTGCCAGCACCTGGATGTCTGGGACAGGGAACACTGAAGCTTTCTTT.

This chain joins TRBV18 and TRBJ2-7; no clear D gene. V gave up 2 bases and J gave up 2 bases, with 10 bases separating them. CDR3 size: 14 residues. The V gene's germline CDR1 is KGHSH and CDR2 LQKENI. CDR3 sequence reads: CASSPGLEAYEQYF. CDR3 in DNA: TGTGCCAGCTCACCAGGTTTAGAAGCCTACGAGCAGTACTTC.

This chain uses TRBV28 with TRBJ2-3, with 9 bases fitting TRBD2. In germline, CDR1 is MDHEN, CDR2 SYDVKM. This CDR3 has 18 amino acids. The V segment lost 6 bases and the J segment 4 bases; nucleotides outside the gene matches: 17. CDR3 in amino acids: CASSGVAGGPQRSDTQYF. CDR3 nucleotides: TGTGCCAGCAGCGGAGTTGCGGGAGGGCCTCAGAGATCAGATACGCAGTATTTT. Full variable domain (rest looked up from reference TRBV28 and TRBJ2-3): DVKVTQSSRYLVKRTGEKVFLECVQDMDHENMFWYRQDPGLGLRLIYFSYDVKMKEKGDIPEGYSVSREKKERFSLILESASTNQTSMYLCASSGVAGGPQRSDTQYFGPGTRLTVL.

The chain has TRBV28 and TRBJ1-1; TRBD1 matches 10 bases. The ends lost 10 bases at V and 2 bases at J; junction bases unmatched: 7. The germline gives CDR1 MDHEN, CDR2 SYDVKM. This CDR3 is built from 14 residues. CDR3: CAIRQGAGNTEAFF. In DNA form, the CDR3 reads TGTGCCATCAGACAGGGGGCGGGAAACACTGAAGCTTTCTTT.

The CDR3 sequence is CSVLAGVTYNEQFF. The DNA for the CDR3 is TGCAGCGTCCTAGCGGGAGTAACCTACAATGAGCAGTTCTTC. The chain employs TRBV29-1 and TRBJ2-1, with 10 bases fitting TRBD2. The J segment lost 2 bases and the V segment lost 6 bases, leaving 4 bases of the junction unmatched. CDR3 length: 14 amino acids. From germline, CDR1 is SQVTM and CDR2 ANQGSEA.

The rearrangement links TRBV30 to TRBJ1-1; TRBD1 might be the D (6 bases). CDR3 length equals 14 residues. V dropped 1 base and J dropped 4 bases, with 13 bases sitting between them. Germline values: CDR1 GTSNPN, CDR2 SVGIG (reference sequence). The CDR3 sequence is CAWSGNRVSTEAFF. The CDR3 bases are TGTGCCTGGAGTGGAAACAGGGTCAGCACTGAAGCTTTCTTT.

DNA for the CDR3: TGTGCCAGCAGCACGAGGACTAGCGGGACAGATACGCAGTATTTT. Translating gives CASSTRTSGTDTQYF. The J gene is TRBJ2-3, the V gene TRBV21-1; no DNA check was done on the table's D call, TRBD2. TRBV21-1 is deemed a pseudogene. CDR3 length equals 15 residues.

The rearrangement joins TRBV30 to TRBJ2-3, with D tentatively TRBD2 (5 bases). The V end was cut by 4 bases, the J end by 4 bases, with 12 bases between. Germline loops: CDR1 GTSNPN, CDR2 SVGIG (reference sequence). The CDR3 length is 13 residues. The CDR3 bases are TGTGCCTGGAACCAACTAGGTGCAGATACGCAGTATTTT. This codes for CAWNQLGADTQYF. Looking up the rest from reference TRBV30 and TRBJ2-3 gives the full variable domain: SQTIHQWPATLVQPVGSPLSLECTVEGTSNPNLYWYRQAAGRGLQLLFYSVGIGQISSEVPQNLSASRPQDRQFILSSKKLLLSDSGFYLCAWNQLGADTQYFGPGTRLTVL.

CDR3 nucleotides: TGTGCCAGCAGCTTAGGGGGACAGACCTACGAGCAGTACTTC. Translating gives CASSLGGQTYEQYF. The chain joins TRBV7-8 to TRBJ2-7, with 7 bases that match TRBD1. V lost 1 base, J lost 2 bases, and 2 bases stayed unmatched. This CDR3 comprises 14 residues. CDR1 is SGHVS, CDR2 FQNEAQ, per germline.

The chain's CDR3 is CASSVSGSDGELFF. As DNA, the CDR3 is TGTGCCAGCAGCGTTAGCGGGAGTGACGGGGAGCTGTTTTTT. The gene calls are TRBV9 and TRBJ2-2, with 9 bases matching TRBD2. V trimming: 2 bases; J trimming: 7 bases; junction bases outside the gene matches: 3. Germline V gives CDR1 SGDLS, CDR2 YYNGEE. This CDR3 contains 14 residues.

The genes are TRBV18 and TRBJ2-7, with D tentatively TRBD2 (6 bases). Trimming took off 4 bases at V and 0 bases at J, with 10 bases between the two ends. Germline CDR1 KGHSH, CDR2 LQKENI. The CDR3 loop spans 14 amino acids. The CDR3 region is CASSQAGGSYEQYF. DNA of the CDR3: TGTGCCAGCTCACAAGCGGGTGGCTCCTACGAGCAGTACTTC.

J is TRBJ2-1 and V is TRBV12-3 or TRBV12-4; 8 positions match TRBD2. The junction had 4 bases not matched to a gene; V was cut back by 6 bases and J by 9 bases. The CDR3 has 12 residues. The CDR3 spells CASSPGLAEQFF. CDR3 DNA: TGTGCCAGCAGCCCAGGACTAGCTGAGCAGTTCTTC.

The rearrangement links TRBV19 to TRBJ1-5; D remains ambiguous. The germline gives CDR1 LNHDA, CDR2 SQIVND (reference sequence). The CDR3 totals 13 residues. V lost 4 bases to trimming and J lost 6 bases, with 10 bases between them. The CDR3 loop reads CASSTTNTQPQHF. For the CDR3, the DNA is TGTGCCAGTAGTACCACAAACACTCAGCCCCAGCATTTT.

This chain connects TRBV29-1 to TRBJ2-3; TRBD1 is a possible D gene (5 bases). V was trimmed by 7 bases and J by 1 base, leaving 15 bases between them. CDR3 length equals 14 residues. Germline-derived CDR1 and CDR2 are SQVTM and ANQGSEA. The CDR3 loop is CSAGEGARTDTQYF. CDR3 sequence (DNA): TGCAGCGCGGGCGAAGGGGCTCGCACAGATACGCAGTATTTT.

The chain has TRBV18 and TRBJ1-4, with D hard to call. Germline loops: CDR1 KGHSH, CDR2 LQKENI. CDR3 size: 14 residues. Trimming took 0 bases from V and 4 from J, leaving 6 bases between them. The CDR3 DNA reads as TGTGCCAGCTCACCACCGGGCGATAATGAAAAACTGTTTTTT. This translates into CASSPPGDNEKLFF.

V and J are TRBV6-5 and TRBJ2-3; TRBD1 aligns across 7 bases. The trim removed 6 bases at V and 14 bases at J, leaving 14 bases unmatched. CDR1 MNHEY and CDR2 SVGAGI come from the germline V gene. The CDR3 covers 13 residues. CDR3 protein: CASRAADRVGLYF. The CDR3 DNA reads as TGTGCCAGCAGGGCTGCTGACAGGGTGGGTCTGTATTTT.